These 21 T cell receptor beta chains originate from one sample sequenced in a study of blood T cell repertoires in COVID-19. Using immunoSEQ multiplex PCR, the repertoire was profiled, and TCRdb retains in-frame clones only, with some absent. The sample holds about 180,000 clones, around 83% seen once. The material sequenced was peripheral blood. Every receptor here comes from a woman aged 70-85 years with COVID-19, enrolled during active disease.

The chain uses TRBV4-3 and TRBJ2-5; possibly TRBD2 for D (5 bases). This CDR3 contains 15 residues. The V and J ends lost 4 bases and 2 bases respectively, with 14 bases between them. CDR1 is LGHNA, CDR2 YSLEER, per germline. The CDR3 coding sequence is TGCGCCAGCAGCCCCGGACTTTCCCTTCAAGAGACCCAGTACTTC. Protein product: CASSPGLSLQETQYF.

The chain has TRBV7-8 and TRBJ1-5; D is unresolved. From germline, CDR1 is SGHVS and CDR2 FQNEAQ. Between the trimmed V and J ends, which lost 4 bases and 6 bases, there was a span of 16 bases. CDR3 length: 15 amino acids. The CDR3 is CASSSLRDWGQPQHF. CDR3 sequence (DNA): TGTGCCAGCAGCTCACTCCGGGATTGGGGTCAGCCCCAGCATTTT.

The sample holds a few counts of this clone. The chain employs TRBV5-1 and TRBJ2-7; 7 nucleotides line up with TRBD2. The CDR3 extends over 18 amino acids. The ends lost 3 bases at V and 7 bases at J; junction bases unmatched: 22. CDR1 and CDR2 (germline): SGHRS, YFSETQ. CDR3 sequence (DNA): TGCGCCAGCAGCTACTACCCTAGCGGTTCCTCTTCCCCCCGGGAGCAGTACTTC. Translation gives CASSYYPSGSSSPREQYF. The variable domain in full, with the rest retrieved from reference TRBV5-1 and TRBJ2-7, is KAGVTQTPRYLIKTRGQQVTLSCSPISGHRSVSWYQQTPGQGLQFLFEYFSETQRNKGNFPGRFSGRQFSNSRSEMNVSTLELGDSALYLCASSYYPSGSSSPREQYFGPGTRLTVT.

This clone was seen once. A junction end diverges from the germline sequence, so it may reflect a read error. The chain recombines TRBV3-1 (or the pseudogene TRBV3-2) with TRBJ2-3; D possibly corresponds to TRBD2 (5 bases). The CDR3 extends over 12 amino acids. The germline V gene has CDR1 LGHDT and CDR2 YNNKEL (reference sequence). CDR3 loop: CASSQEGRKRDF. The CDR3 DNA follows: TGTGCCAGCAGCCAAGAGGGCCGCAAGAGGGATTTT.

V is TRBV7-9 and J is TRBJ2-7; TRBD1 matches 10 bases. Germline V lookup: CDR1 SEHNR, CDR2 FQNEAQ (reference sequence). The CDR3 loop spans 15 amino acids. With V trimmed by 5 bases and J by 5 bases, 9 bases remained unmatched. CDR3 DNA sequence: TGTGCCAGCAGCCTCCGGGGGACAGGGGACCACGAGCAGTACTTC. Its protein product is CASSLRGTGDHEQYF.

The chain carries TRBV24-1 and TRBJ2-7; 9 bases match TRBD1. CDR3 length equals 15 residues. J was trimmed by 5 bases and V by 7 bases; bases with no gene match: 11. Germline-derived CDR1 and CDR2 are KGHDR and SFDVKD. In DNA form, the CDR3 reads TGTGCCACCAGACTCCGGGACAGGGTATCCCACGAGCAGTACTTC. This gives the protein CATRLRDRVSHEQYF.

The chain carries TRBV19 and TRBJ2-2; 13 positions match TRBD2. The junction had 3 bases not matched to a gene; V was cut back by 4 bases and J by 4 bases. Germline CDR1 LNHDA, CDR2 SQIVND (reference sequence). The CDR3 spans 16 residues. CDR3 bases: TGTGCCAGTAGTAGACTAGCGGGAGGTCTCACCGGGGAGCTGTTTTTT. Translated: CASSRLAGGLTGELFF.

This clone was recorded once. The rearrangement uses TRBV29-1 and TRBJ2-1; TRBD2 aligns across 14 bases. This CDR3 contains 13 residues. The V gene end was trimmed by 7 bases and the J gene end by 14 bases; junction bases not matched to a gene: 10. Germline lookup yields CDR1 SQVTM and CDR2 ANQGSEA. The DNA for the CDR3 is TGCAGCGCCGGACTAGCGGGAGGAAGGAGGAAGTTCTTC. Its translation is CSAGLAGGRRKFF.

The chain employs TRBV28 and TRBJ2-6; 10 nucleotides match TRBD2. Germline CDR1 and CDR2: MDHEN and SYDVKM. This CDR3 is built from 19 residues. V shed 2 bases, J shed 2 bases, and the junction held 9 bases outside the gene matches. CDR3 DNA sequence: TGTGCCAGCAGTTTAATCGGCCTAGCGGGAGTAACTGGGGCCAACGTCCTGACTTTC. Protein sequence: CASSLIGLAGVTGANVLTF.

The rearrangement joins TRBV5-1 to TRBJ1-4; D remains ambiguous. V dropped 4 bases and J dropped 0 bases, with 13 bases sitting between them. Germline V CDR1 and CDR2: SGHRS, YFSETQ. The CDR3 contains 16 residues. This chain's CDR3 is CASSVSGPATNEKLFF. DNA of the CDR3: TGCGCCAGCAGCGTGAGCGGCCCTGCAACTAATGAAAAACTGTTTTTT.

The chain carries TRBV6-6 and TRBJ2-7; TRBD1 aligns across 7 bases. From germline, CDR1 is MNHNY and CDR2 SVGAGI (reference sequence). The CDR3 has 15 residues. The trim removed 2 bases at V and 1 base at J, leaving 5 bases unmatched. The CDR3 sequence: CASSYGTAYSYEQYF. For the CDR3, the DNA is TGTGCCAGCAGTTACGGGACAGCCTATTCCTACGAGCAGTACTTC.

The chain is built from TRBV6-2 or TRBV6-3 and TRBJ1-6; TRBD1 agrees at 7 bases. Germline CDR1 reads MNHEY; CDR2 reads SVGEGT. The V gene end was trimmed by 5 bases and the J gene end by 6 bases; junction bases not matched to a gene: 10. The CDR3 contains 16 residues. The CDR3 spells CASSGQDRRSNSPLHF. CDR3 DNA sequence: TGTGCCAGCAGTGGCCAGGACAGGCGAAGTAATTCACCCCTCCACTTT.

This clone is categorized as medium-sized. This chain uses TRBV19 with TRBJ1-2; TRBD1 aligns across 11 bases. Germline V gene sequence: CDR1 LNHDA, CDR2 SQIVND (reference sequence). The CDR3 is 16 residues long. J gave up 7 bases and V 7 bases, and 14 bases lay outside the gene matches. CDR3 nucleotide sequence: TGTGCCAGTAATACTCCCCAGGACAGGGGGCGTTTTGGCTACACCTTC. Its protein is CASNTPQDRGRFGYTF.

The V call is TRBV19, the J call TRBJ1-2; 8 nucleotides agree with TRBD1. Per the germline V gene, CDR1 is LNHDA and CDR2 is SQIVND (reference sequence). J gave up 6 bases and V 8 bases, and 8 bases lay outside the gene matches. The CDR3 has 13 amino acids. In DNA, the CDR3 is TGTGCCAGTTCCGAGCGGACAGGGAATGGCTACACCTTC. It is translated as CASSERTGNGYTF.

This rearrangement joins TRBV7-2 to TRBJ1-6, with 7 bases matching TRBD1. Germline V gene data show CDR1 as SGHTA and CDR2 as FQGNSA. J gave up 8 bases and V 7 bases, and 8 bases lay outside the gene matches. The CDR3 spans 14 residues. CDR3 amino acids: CASTLDREYSPLHF. In nucleotides, the CDR3 is TGTGCCAGCACCCTAGACAGGGAATATTCACCCCTCCACTTT.

The chain links TRBV27 to TRBJ1-6; maybe TRBD1 (6 bases). Trimming left V 5 bases short and J 10 bases short, with 21 bases between. The germline gives CDR1 MNHEY, CDR2 SMNVEV (reference sequence). The CDR3 loop spans 16 amino acids. In nucleotides, the CDR3 is TGTGCCAGCAGTGGAAGGGGGGGAAGAGGATCATCACCCCTCCACTTT. Translating it yields CASSGRGGRGSSPLHF.

The chain links TRBV9 to TRBJ1-1; 7 bases map to TRBD1. CDR3 length: 14 amino acids. Germline CDR1 reads SGDLS; CDR2 reads YYNGEE. V was pared by 0 bases and J by 8 bases, with 7 bases of the junction left unmatched. The CDR3 reads CASSVVEGADEAFF. CDR3 in DNA: TGTGCCAGCAGCGTAGTCGAGGGGGCGGACGAAGCTTTCTTT. Together with reference TRBV9 and TRBJ1-1, the CDR3 gives the full variable domain: DSGVTQTPKHLITATGQRVTLRCSPRSGDLSVYWYQQSLDQGLQFLIQYYNGEERAKGNILERFSAQQFPDLHSELNLSSLELGDSALYFCASSVVEGADEAFFGQGTRLTVV.

This chain links TRBV18 with TRBJ1-5; D uncertain. V lost 3 bases, J lost 4 bases, and 10 bases lay in between. This CDR3 region has 14 residues. Germline values: CDR1 KGHSH, CDR2 LQKENI. CDR3 protein: CASSPADLNQPQHF. CDR3 coding DNA: TGTGCCAGCTCACCTGCAGATTTAAATCAGCCCCAGCATTTT. The full variable domain, its missing parts supplied by reference TRBV18 and TRBJ1-5, is NAGVMQNPRHLVRRRGQEARLRCSPMKGHSHVYWYRQLPEEGLKFMVYLQKENIIDESGMPKERFSAEFPKEGPSILRIQQVVRGDSAAYFCASSPADLNQPQHFGDGTRLSIL.

The chain uses TRBV6-6 and TRBJ2-7; possibly TRBD1 for D (5 bases). Germline loops: CDR1 MNHNY, CDR2 SVGAGI (reference sequence). The CDR3 length is 16 residues. Trimming removed 0 bases from V and 4 bases from J, with 16 bases in between. CDR3 sequence: CASSYSWGTLRYEQYF. For the CDR3, the DNA is TGTGCCAGCAGTTACTCGTGGGGCACCCTAAGATACGAGCAGTACTTC.

The chain is built from TRBV29-1 and TRBJ2-5; 14 bases agree with TRBD2. The germline gives CDR1 SQVTM, CDR2 ANQGSEA. The CDR3 totals 14 residues. V lost 7 bases and J lost 5; bases outside the gene matches: 6. Written as DNA, the CDR3 is TGCAGCGGCGCCGGGACTAGCGGGAGTGAGACCCAGTACTTC. This encodes CSGAGTSGSETQYF.

This rearrangement joins TRBV10-1 to TRBJ2-1, with 10 bases matching TRBD2. V trimming: 2 bases; J trimming: 9 bases; junction bases outside the gene matches: 4. CDR1 is WNHNN, CDR2 SYGVQD, per germline (reference sequence). The CDR3 consists of 14 residues. CDR3 region: CASSEGTSVGEQFF. DNA of the CDR3: TGCGCCAGCAGTGAGGGGACTAGCGTGGGTGAGCAGTTCTTC.